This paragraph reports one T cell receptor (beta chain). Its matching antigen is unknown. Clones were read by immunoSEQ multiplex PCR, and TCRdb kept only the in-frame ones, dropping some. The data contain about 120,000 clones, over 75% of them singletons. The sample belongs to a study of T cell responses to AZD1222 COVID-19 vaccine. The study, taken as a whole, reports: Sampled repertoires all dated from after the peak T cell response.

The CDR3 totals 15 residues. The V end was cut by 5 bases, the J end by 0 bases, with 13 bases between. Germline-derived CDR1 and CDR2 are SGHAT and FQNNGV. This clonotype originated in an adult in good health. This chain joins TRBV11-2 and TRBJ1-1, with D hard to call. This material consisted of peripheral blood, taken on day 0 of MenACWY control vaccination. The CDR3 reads CASSPTSGMNTEAFF. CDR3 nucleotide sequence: TGTGCCAGCAGCCCTACATCGGGGATGAACACTGAAGCTTTCTTT.